This T cell receptor beta chain was sequenced in a study of T cells in tuberculosis. Study summary: The T cells targeted glucose monomycolate, a mycobacterial lipid, via CD1B.

Germline CDR1 is SGHTA and CDR2 is FQGNSA. The CDR3 loop spans 15 amino acids. With 7 bases removed from V and 2 bases from J, the gap between germline ends came to 15 bases. Study-wide results and limits: Cases with active tuberculosis were adults, while controls were adolescents.

This clone was observed once. Its antigen is not identified. Assay used: immunoSEQ multiplex PCR; TCRdb lists only in-frame clones, some missing. This sample has tens of thousands of clones, with 90% to 95% found just once. The sequence was obtained from a donor between 10 and 35 years old with latent tuberculosis or without tuberculosis infection. Some clones in this sample may be carry-over from other donors' samples. The chain couples TRBV7-2 to TRBJ2-1; tentatively, D is TRBD2 (6 bases). Sequenced sample: PBMCs. The CDR3 is CASTRGRGPYNEQFF. The CDR3 DNA is TGTGCCAGCACCCGAGGGCGGGGCCCCTACAATGAGCAGTTCTTC.